These 21 T cell receptor beta chains originate from one sample sequenced in a study of identical twins. Via MiXCR, TCRdb re-called the 5' RACE reads, giving one row per CDR3 protein. The sample has about 330,000 distinct CDR3 sequences, 9% to 15% seen once; the top ten hold roughly 7%. The sample was also linked to a second study, of yellow fever vaccine responses in identical twins.

The sequenced material came from CD8+ T cells sorted from blood. These receptors came from a woman aged 18 to 35 in good health.

This clonotype was observed a few times. The V call is TRBV4-2, the J call TRBJ2-3, with TRBD1 identical over 7 bases. The CDR3 loop spans 19 amino acids. V shed 1 base and J 0 bases; nucleotides not matched to a gene: 13. Germline loops: CDR1 LGHNA, CDR2 YNFKEQ. In DNA form, the CDR3 reads TGTGCCAGCAGCCAAGCGGTCGGTGGGCAGGGGGAAAGCACAGATACGCAGTATTTT. Translation gives CASSQAVGGQGESTDTQYF.

The table lists this clonotype with a few counts. The chain employs TRBV12-3 or TRBV12-4 and TRBJ2-3; D is unresolved. There are 14 residues in the CDR3. V lost 8 bases and J lost 3, with 15 bases in between. DNA of the CDR3: TGTGCCAGCCACCTGGGGATGGGGACAGATACGCAGTATTTT. It is translated as CASHLGMGTDTQYF.

This clonotype was counted between two and nine times. The J gene is TRBJ2-3, the V gene TRBV4-1; D is perhaps TRBD2 (6 bases). The CDR3 totals 17 residues. Germline V gives CDR1 MGHRA, CDR2 YSYEKL. V lost 4 bases, J lost 1 base, and 18 bases lay in between. DNA of the CDR3: TGCGCCAGCAGCCCTCACCCCCCGGGAGAGGGCACAGATACGCAGTATTTT. Its protein product is CASSPHPPGEGTDTQYF.

This clonotype was seen a few times. The chain uses TRBV4-2 and TRBJ2-2, with 7 positions matching TRBD2. The CDR3 extends over 16 amino acids. Unmatched junction bases numbered 7, after V lost 2 bases and J lost 4 bases. Germline-derived CDR1 and CDR2 are LGHNA and YNFKEQ. The CDR3 here is CASSQLTGGGTGELFF. In DNA, the CDR3 is TGTGCCAGCAGCCAACTCACGGGGGGAGGCACCGGGGAGCTGTTTTTT.

This clonotype occurred a few times. This rearrangement joins TRBV28 to TRBJ1-2; D perhaps matches TRBD1 (5 bases). With 7 bases removed from V and 2 bases from J, the gap between germline ends came to 11 bases. This CDR3 has 13 amino acids. The germline V gene has CDR1 MDHEN and CDR2 SYDVKM. The CDR3 region has the DNA TGTGCCAGCACTACGGGGACCAACTATGGCTACACCTTC. This gives the protein CASTTGTNYGYTF.

V usage is TRBV20-1 and J usage is TRBJ2-7, with D possibly being TRBD1 or TRBD2 (6 bases each). The CDR3 has 14 amino acids. Germline lookup yields CDR1 DFQATT and CDR2 SNEGSKA (reference sequence). V lost 0 bases and J lost 7, with 16 bases in between. The CDR3 DNA reads TGCAGTGCTAGAGATTTGAGAGGGGGAGGAGAGCAGTACTTC. Protein product: CSARDLRGGGEQYF.

This clonotype was seen a few times. This sequence joins TRBV11-2 and TRBJ2-3, with 7 bases lining up with TRBD2. CDR3 length: 16 amino acids. The V gene's germline CDR1 is SGHAT and CDR2 FQNNGV. Trimming cost V 2 bases and J 3 bases; bases outside gene matches: 8. In DNA form, the CDR3 reads TGTGCCAGCAGCTTATCGGTCGGGGGGACGACAGATACGCAGTATTTT. Translated: CASSLSVGGTTDTQYF.

This rearrangement joins TRBV2 to TRBJ2-7; D is perhaps TRBD1 or TRBD2 (5 bases each). From germline, CDR1 is SNHLY and CDR2 FYNNEI. The CDR3 is made up of 11 amino acids. The V and J ends lost 7 bases and 6 bases respectively, with 10 bases between them. The CDR3 DNA is TGTGCCAGCATCGCCGGGACCGAGCAGTACTTC. Protein: CASIAGTEQYF.

This clonotype was counted at least ten times. The V gene is TRBV20-1, the J gene TRBJ1-2; D is uncertain. This CDR3 has 14 residues. V dropped 6 bases and J dropped 8 bases, with 22 bases sitting between them. The germline CDR1 and CDR2 sequences are DFQATT and SNEGSKA (reference sequence). The CDR3 region is CSAPEEKTTSGYTF. The CDR3 DNA sequence: TGCAGTGCCCCTGAAGAAAAAACCACCTCAGGCTACACCTTC.

The J gene is TRBJ2-7, the V gene TRBV7-9; 8 bases fit TRBD2. V lost 5 bases and J lost 6; bases outside the gene matches: 12. The CDR3 runs 15 residues. Germline values: CDR1 SEHNR, CDR2 FQNEAQ (reference sequence). CDR3 amino acids: CASSPTYSGNREQYF. The CDR3 DNA follows: TGTGCCAGCAGCCCGACTTATAGCGGGAATCGCGAGCAGTACTTC.

This clonotype was observed many times. The V gene is TRBV9, the J gene TRBJ2-7; 12 nucleotides align to TRBD2. V shed 0 bases and J 0 bases; nucleotides not matched to a gene: 4. Germline assignment: CDR1 SGDLS and CDR2 YYNGEE. This CDR3 has 17 amino acids. The CDR3 protein is CASSVGGLAGPSYEQYF. The CDR3 bases are TGTGCCAGCAGCGTAGGGGGACTAGCGGGTCCCTCCTACGAGCAGTACTTC.

The chain links TRBV5-6 to TRBJ2-1; 8 bases are shared with TRBD1. CDR3 length: 16 amino acids. Germline lookup yields CDR1 SGHDT and CDR2 YYEEEE. The V segment lost 0 bases and the J segment 4 bases; nucleotides outside the gene matches: 6. The DNA for the CDR3 is TGTGCCAGCAGCTTGGAGGCAGGGGGCGATTACAATGAGCAGTTCTTC. Its translation: CASSLEAGGDYNEQFF.

The rearrangement joins TRBV7-3 to TRBJ2-5; no reliable D call. V lost 2 bases and J lost 3, with 16 bases in between. CDR1 and CDR2 (germline): SGHTA, FQGTGA. The CDR3 consists of 16 residues. CDR3 in amino acids: CASSLSGSIGEETQYF. Here the CDR3 DNA reads TGTGCCAGCAGCTTATCGGGTTCAATAGGCGAAGAGACCCAGTACTTC.

This chain uses TRBV6-5 with TRBJ1-1; D gene ambiguous. Trimming pared 0 bases from V and 0 bases from J, leaving 11 bases between. Germline values: CDR1 MNHEY, CDR2 SVGAGI. The CDR3 spans 16 residues. The CDR3 DNA reads as TGTGCCAGCAGTTACTCGAGACACGAGATGAACACTGAAGCTTTCTTT. It codes for CASSYSRHEMNTEAFF.

The rearrangement uses TRBV7-9 and TRBJ2-7; D unresolved. The V gene lost 5 bases and the J gene lost 2 bases, with 7 bases spanning the gap. The CDR3 loop spans 12 amino acids. Germline CDR1 SEHNR, CDR2 FQNEAQ (reference sequence). The DNA of the CDR3 is TGTGCCAGCAGCACCAGCCCCTACGAGCAGTACGTC. Translated, it gives CASSTSPYEQYV.

The table lists this clonotype with a few counts. The chain has TRBV19 and TRBJ2-1; possible D gene TRBD2, 5 bases. From germline, CDR1 is LNHDA and CDR2 SQIVND (reference sequence). Trimming stripped 0 bases from V and 0 bases from J, with 15 bases between. CDR3 length equals 18 residues. The CDR3 DNA reads TGTGCCAGTAGTATAGATGGCGGGCGAGCCAGCTCCTACAATGAGCAGTTCTTC. It translates to CASSIDGGRASSYNEQFF.

This clonotype was counted a few times. The chain couples TRBV6-1 to TRBJ2-1; maybe TRBD2 (5 bases). CDR1 and CDR2 (germline): MNHNS, SASEGT. The CDR3 covers 16 residues. Trimming removed 7 bases from V and 9 bases from J, with 25 bases in between. The CDR3 nucleotides are TGTGCCAGCACCATCACCTACCGAACCCCTGGAGGTGAGCAGTTCTTC. This codes for CASTITYRTPGGEQFF.

A few counts support this clonotype. The chain carries TRBV13 and TRBJ2-7; maybe TRBD1 (5 bases). The CDR3 runs 12 residues. Per germline, CDR1 PRHDT and CDR2 FYEKMQ (reference sequence). Trimming took off 0 bases at V and 6 bases at J, with 6 bases between the two ends. The CDR3 here is CASSLGTGEQYV. Written as DNA, the CDR3 is TGTGCCAGCAGCTTAGGTACAGGCGAGCAGTACGTC.

This clonotype was counted a few times. The chain has TRBV11-2 and TRBJ2-3; 9 nucleotides agree with TRBD1. The junction had 7 bases not matched to a gene; V was cut back by 3 bases and J by 0 bases. The CDR3 loop spans 17 amino acids. Germline V gene data show CDR1 as SGHAT and CDR2 as FQNNGV. In DNA form, the CDR3 reads TGTGCCAGCAGCTTGGGGACAGGGAAGATAAGCACAGATACGCAGTATTTT. The encoded protein is CASSLGTGKISTDTQYF.

A few counts support this clonotype. The J gene is TRBJ2-1, the V gene TRBV4-1; the match to TRBD2 covers 7 bases. V shed 1 base and J 10 bases; nucleotides not matched to a gene: 10. Germline V CDR1 and CDR2: MGHRA, YSYEKL. The CDR3 contains 15 residues. CDR3 sequence reads: CASSQVGLGMGEQFF. CDR3 DNA sequence: TGCGCCAGCAGCCAAGTCGGACTAGGCATGGGGGAGCAGTTCTTC.

In this sample, this clonotype turned up a few times. The chain carries TRBV28 and TRBJ2-7; D is unclear. Trimming stripped 6 bases from V and 7 bases from J, with 19 bases between. Germline-derived CDR1 and CDR2 are MDHEN and SYDVKM. CDR3 length equals 14 residues. Here the CDR3 reads CASSQRSNQEEQYF. The CDR3 coding sequence is TGTGCCAGCAGCCAACGGTCTAACCAGGAGGAGCAGTACTTC.